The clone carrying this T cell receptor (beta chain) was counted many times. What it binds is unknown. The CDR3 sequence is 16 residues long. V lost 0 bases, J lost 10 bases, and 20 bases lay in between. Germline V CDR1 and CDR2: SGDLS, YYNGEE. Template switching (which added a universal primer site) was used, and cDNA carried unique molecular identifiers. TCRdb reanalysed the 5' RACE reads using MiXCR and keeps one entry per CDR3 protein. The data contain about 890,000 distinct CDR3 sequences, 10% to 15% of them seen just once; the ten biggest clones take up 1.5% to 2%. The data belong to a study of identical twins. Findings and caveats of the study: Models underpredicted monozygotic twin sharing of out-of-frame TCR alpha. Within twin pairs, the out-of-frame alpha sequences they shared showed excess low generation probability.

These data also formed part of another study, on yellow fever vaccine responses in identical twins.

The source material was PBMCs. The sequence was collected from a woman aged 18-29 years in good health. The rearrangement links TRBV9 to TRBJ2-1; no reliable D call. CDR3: CASSVGSSLGYREQFF. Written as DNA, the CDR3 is TGTGCCAGCAGCGTAGGAAGTAGCCTGGGGTACAGAGAGCAGTTCTTC.